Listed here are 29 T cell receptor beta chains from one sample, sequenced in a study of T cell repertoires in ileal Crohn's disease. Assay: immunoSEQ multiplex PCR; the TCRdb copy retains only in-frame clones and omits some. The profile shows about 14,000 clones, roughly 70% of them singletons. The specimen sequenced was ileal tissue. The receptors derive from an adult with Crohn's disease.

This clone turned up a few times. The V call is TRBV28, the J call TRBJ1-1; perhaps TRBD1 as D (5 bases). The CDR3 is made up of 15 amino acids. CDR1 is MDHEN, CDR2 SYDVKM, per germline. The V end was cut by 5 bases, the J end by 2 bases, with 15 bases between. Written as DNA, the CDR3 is TGTGCCAGCAGTGGCTGGGACGGTATAAACACTGAAGCTTTCTTT. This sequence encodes CASSGWDGINTEAFF.

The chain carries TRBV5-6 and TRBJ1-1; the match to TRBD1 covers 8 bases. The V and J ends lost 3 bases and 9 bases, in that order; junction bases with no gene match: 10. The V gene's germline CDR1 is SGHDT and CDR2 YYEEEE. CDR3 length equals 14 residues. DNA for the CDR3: TGTGCCAGCAGCTCTTGGGGCCGGACAGGGAAAGCTTTCTTT. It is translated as CASSSWGRTGKAFF.

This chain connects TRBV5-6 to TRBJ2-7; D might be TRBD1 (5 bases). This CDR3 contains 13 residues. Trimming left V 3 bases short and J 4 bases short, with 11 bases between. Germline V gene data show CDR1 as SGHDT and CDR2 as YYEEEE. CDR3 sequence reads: CASSSGAPYEQYF. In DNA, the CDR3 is TGTGCCAGCAGCTCTGGGGCGCCTTACGAGCAGTACTTC. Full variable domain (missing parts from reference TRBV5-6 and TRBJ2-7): DAGVTQSPTHLIKTRGQQVTLRCSPKSGHDTVSWYQQALGQGPQFIFQYYEEEERQRGNFPDRFSGHQFPNYSSELNVNALLLGDSALYLCASSSGAPYEQYFGPGTRLTVT.

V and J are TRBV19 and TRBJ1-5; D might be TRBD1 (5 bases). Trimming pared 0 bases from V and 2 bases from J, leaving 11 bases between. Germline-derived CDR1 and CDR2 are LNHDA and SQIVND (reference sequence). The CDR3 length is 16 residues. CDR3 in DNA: TGTGCCAGTAGTATAGATGGGGGTAGGGGCAATCAGCCCCAGCATTTT. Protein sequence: CASSIDGGRGNQPQHF.

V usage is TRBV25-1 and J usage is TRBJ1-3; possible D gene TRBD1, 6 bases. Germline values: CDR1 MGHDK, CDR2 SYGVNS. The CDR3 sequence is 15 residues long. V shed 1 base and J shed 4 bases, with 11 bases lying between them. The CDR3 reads CASSELAGAGNTIYF. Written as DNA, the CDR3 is TGTGCCAGCAGTGAATTGGCAGGGGCAGGAAACACCATATATTTT.

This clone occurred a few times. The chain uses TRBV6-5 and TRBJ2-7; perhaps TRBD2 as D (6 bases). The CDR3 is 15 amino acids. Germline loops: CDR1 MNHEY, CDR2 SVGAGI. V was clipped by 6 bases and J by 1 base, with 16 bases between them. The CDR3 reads CASSTRDFTSYEQYF. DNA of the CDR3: TGTGCCAGCAGCACCCGGGACTTTACTTCCTACGAGCAGTACTTC.

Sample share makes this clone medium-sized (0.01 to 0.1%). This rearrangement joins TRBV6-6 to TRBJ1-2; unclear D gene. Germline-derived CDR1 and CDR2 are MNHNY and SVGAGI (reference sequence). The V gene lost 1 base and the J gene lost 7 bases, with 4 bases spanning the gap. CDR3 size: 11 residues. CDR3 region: CASSYWAGYTF. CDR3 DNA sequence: TGTGCCAGCAGTTACTGGGCTGGCTACACCTTC.

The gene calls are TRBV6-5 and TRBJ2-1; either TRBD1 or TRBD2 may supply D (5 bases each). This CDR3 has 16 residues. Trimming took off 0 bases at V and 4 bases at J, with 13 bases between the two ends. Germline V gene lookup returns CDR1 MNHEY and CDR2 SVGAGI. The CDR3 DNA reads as TGTGCCAGCAGTTACTCGACTACAGGAACATACAATGAGCAGTTCTTC. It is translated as CASSYSTTGTYNEQFF.

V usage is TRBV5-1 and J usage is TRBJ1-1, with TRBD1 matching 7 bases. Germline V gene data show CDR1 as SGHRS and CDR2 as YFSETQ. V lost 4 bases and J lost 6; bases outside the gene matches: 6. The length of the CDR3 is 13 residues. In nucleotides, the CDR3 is TGCGCCAGCAGCGGGACAGCGTCCCCTGAAGCTTTCTTT. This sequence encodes CASSGTASPEAFF.

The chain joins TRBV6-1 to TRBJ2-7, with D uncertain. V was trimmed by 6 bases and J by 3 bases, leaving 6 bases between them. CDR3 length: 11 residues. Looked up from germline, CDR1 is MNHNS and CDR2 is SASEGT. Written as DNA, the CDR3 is TGTGCCAGCAGACTTAACTACGAGCAGTACTTC. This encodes CASRLNYEQYF.

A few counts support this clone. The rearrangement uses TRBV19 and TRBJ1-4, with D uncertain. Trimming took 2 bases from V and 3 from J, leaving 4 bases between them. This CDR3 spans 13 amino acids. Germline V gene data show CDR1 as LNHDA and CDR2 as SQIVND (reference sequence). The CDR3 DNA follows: TGTGCCAGTAGTATACGGCCTAATGAAAAACTGTTTTTT. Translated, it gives CASSIRPNEKLFF. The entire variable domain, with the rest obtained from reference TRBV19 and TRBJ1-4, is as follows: DGGITQSPKYLFRKEGQNVTLSCEQNLNHDAMYWYRQDPGQGLRLIYYSQIVNDFQKGDIAEGYSVSREKKESFPLTVTSAQKNPTAFYLCASSIRPNEKLFFGSGTQLSVL.

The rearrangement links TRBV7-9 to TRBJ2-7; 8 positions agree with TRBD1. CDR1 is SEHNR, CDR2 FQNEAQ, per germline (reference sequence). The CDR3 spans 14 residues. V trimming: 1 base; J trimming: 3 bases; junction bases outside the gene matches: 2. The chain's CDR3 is CASSLDTGGYEQYF. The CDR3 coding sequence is TGTGCCAGCAGCTTAGACACAGGGGGCTACGAGCAGTACTTC.

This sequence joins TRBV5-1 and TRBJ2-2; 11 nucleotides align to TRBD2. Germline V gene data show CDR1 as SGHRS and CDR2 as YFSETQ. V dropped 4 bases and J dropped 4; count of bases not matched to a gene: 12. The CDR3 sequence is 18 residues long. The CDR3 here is CASSPTSGVAVSTGELFF. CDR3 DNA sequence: TGCGCCAGCAGCCCGACTAGCGGGGTCGCAGTGAGCACCGGGGAGCTGTTTTTT.

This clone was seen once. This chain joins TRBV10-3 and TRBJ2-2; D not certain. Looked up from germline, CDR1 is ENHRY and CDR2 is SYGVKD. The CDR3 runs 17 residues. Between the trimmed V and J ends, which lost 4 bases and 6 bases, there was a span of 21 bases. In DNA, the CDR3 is TGTGCCATCAGTGCTTCATGGACGGTGGCATTCCCCGGGGAGCTGTTTTTT. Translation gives CAISASWTVAFPGELFF.

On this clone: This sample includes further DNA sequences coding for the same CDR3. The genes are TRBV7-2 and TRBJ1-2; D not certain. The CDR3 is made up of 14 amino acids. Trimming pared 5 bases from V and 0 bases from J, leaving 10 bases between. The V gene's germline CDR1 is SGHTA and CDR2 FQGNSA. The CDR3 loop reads CASSPSLANYGYTF. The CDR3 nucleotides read TGTGCCAGCAGCCCAAGTCTAGCTAACTATGGCTACACCTTC.

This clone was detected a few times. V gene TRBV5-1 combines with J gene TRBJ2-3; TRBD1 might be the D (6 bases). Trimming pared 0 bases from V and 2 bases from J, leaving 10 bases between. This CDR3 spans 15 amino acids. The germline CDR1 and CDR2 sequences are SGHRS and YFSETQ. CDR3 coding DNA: TGCGCCAGCAGCTTGGAAGGACAGACCACAGATACGCAGTATTTT. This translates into CASSLEGQTTDTQYF.

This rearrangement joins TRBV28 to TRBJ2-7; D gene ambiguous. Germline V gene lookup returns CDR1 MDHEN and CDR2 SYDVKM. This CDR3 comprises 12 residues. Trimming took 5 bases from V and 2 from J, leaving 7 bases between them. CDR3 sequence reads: CASSQPTYEQYF. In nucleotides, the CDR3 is TGTGCCAGCAGTCAACCCACCTACGAGCAGTACTTC.

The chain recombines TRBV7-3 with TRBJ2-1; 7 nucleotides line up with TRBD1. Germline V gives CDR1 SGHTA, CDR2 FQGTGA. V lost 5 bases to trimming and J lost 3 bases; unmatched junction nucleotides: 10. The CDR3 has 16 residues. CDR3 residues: CASSTESGQSYNEQFF. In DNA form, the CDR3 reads TGTGCCAGCAGCACCGAATCGGGACAGAGCTACAATGAGCAGTTCTTC. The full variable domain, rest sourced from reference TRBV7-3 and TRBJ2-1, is GAGVSQTPSNKVTEKGKYVELRCDPISGHTALYWYRQSLGQGPEFLIYFQGTGAADDSGLPNDRFFAVRPEGSVSTLKIQRTERGDSAVYLCASSTESGQSYNEQFFGPGTRLTVL.

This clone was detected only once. CDR3 residues: CASKLDRAYEQYF. CDR3 nucleotide sequence: TGTGCCAGCAAGCTTGACAGGGCCTACGAGCAGTACTTC. The V call is TRBV2, the J call TRBJ2-7; TRBD1 matches at 7 bases. The CDR3 is 13 amino acids. The V and J ends lost 7 bases and 2 bases, in that order; junction bases with no gene match: 5. Germline V gives CDR1 SNHLY, CDR2 FYNNEI.

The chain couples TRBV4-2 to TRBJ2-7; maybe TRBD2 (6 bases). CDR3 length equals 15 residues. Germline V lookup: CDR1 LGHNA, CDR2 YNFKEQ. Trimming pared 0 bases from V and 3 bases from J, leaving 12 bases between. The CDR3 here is CASSQDLNGGYEQYF. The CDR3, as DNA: TGTGCCAGCAGCCAAGATCTAAACGGGGGCTACGAGCAGTACTTC.

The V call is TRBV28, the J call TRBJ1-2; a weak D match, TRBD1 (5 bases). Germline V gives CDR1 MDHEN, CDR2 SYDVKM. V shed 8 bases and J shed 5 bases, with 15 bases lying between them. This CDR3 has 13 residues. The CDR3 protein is CASQPGTGYGYTF. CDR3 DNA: TGTGCCAGCCAGCCCGGGACTGGGTATGGCTACACCTTC.

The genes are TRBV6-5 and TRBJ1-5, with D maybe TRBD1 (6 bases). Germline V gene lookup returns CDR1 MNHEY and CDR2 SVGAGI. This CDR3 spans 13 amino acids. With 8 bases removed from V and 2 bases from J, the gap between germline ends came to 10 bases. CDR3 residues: CASSRTGNQPQHF. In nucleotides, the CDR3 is TGTGCCAGCTCTCGGACAGGCAATCAGCCCCAGCATTTT.

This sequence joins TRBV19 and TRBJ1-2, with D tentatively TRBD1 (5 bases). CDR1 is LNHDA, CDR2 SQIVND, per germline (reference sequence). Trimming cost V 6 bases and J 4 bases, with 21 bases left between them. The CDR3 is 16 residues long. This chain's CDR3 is CASSDLGVSYAYGYTF. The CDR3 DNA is TGTGCCAGTAGCGATCTGGGGGTCTCTTATGCCTATGGCTACACCTTC.

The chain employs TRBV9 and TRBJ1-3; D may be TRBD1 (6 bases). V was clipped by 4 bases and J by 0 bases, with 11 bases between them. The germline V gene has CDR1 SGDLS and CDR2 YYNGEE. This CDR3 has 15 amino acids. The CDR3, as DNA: TGTGCCAGCAGCCCCTGGGACATCTCTGGAAACACCATATATTTT. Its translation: CASSPWDISGNTIYF. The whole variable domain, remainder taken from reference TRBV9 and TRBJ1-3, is DSGVTQTPKHLITATGQRVTLRCSPRSGDLSVYWYQQSLDQGLQFLIQYYNGEERAKGNILERFSAQQFPDLHSELNLSSLELGDSALYFCASSPWDISGNTIYFGEGSWLTVV.

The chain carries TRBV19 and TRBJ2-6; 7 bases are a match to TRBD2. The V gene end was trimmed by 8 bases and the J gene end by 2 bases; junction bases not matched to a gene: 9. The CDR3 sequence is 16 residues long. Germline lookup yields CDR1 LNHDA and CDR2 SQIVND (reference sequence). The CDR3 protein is CASHKGGGTGANVLTF. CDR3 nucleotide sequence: TGTGCCAGTCATAAAGGCGGGGGAACTGGGGCCAACGTCCTGACTTTC.

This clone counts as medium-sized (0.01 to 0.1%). The DNA for the CDR3 is TGTGCCAGCAGTGCCCAGGGGTACCAGCCCCAGCATTTT. Amino acid sequence: CASSAQGYQPQHF. V is TRBV2 and J is TRBJ1-5, with D perhaps TRBD1 (6 bases). This CDR3 has 13 amino acids. Deletions cut 4 bases from V and 7 bases from J, with 11 bases between. Germline CDR1 is SNHLY and CDR2 is FYNNEI.

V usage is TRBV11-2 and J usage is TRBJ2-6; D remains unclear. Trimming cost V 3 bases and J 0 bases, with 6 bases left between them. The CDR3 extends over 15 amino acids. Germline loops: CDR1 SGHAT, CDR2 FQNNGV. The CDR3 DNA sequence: TGTGCCAGCAGCTTTGAGCTCTCTGGGGCCAACGTCCTGACTTTC. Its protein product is CASSFELSGANVLTF.

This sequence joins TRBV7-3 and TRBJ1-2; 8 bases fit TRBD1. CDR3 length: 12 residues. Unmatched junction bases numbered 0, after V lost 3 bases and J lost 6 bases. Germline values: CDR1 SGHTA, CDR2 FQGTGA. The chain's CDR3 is CASSLTGDGYTF. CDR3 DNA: TGTGCCAGCAGCTTGACAGGGGATGGCTACACCTTC.

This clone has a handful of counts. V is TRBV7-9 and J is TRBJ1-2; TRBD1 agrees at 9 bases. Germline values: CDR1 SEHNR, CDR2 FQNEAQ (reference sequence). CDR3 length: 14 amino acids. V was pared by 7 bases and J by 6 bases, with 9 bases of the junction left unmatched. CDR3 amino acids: CASTRRQGEDGYTF. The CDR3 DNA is TGTGCCAGCACCCGGAGACAGGGGGAAGATGGCTACACCTTC.